Listed below are T cell receptor beta chains from one sample, sequenced in a study of vaccination effects on CD4 cells after COVID-19. Their antigen targets remain unknown. This table comes from immunoSEQ multiplex PCR, and its TCRdb copy is limited to in-frame clones, with some not included. The table shows about 65,000 clones, with approximately 76% occurring only once. Sequenced here: CD4+ T cells from PBMCs cultured with HCoV-NL63 spike peptides, sampled before COVID-19 vaccination. The origin of the receptors is a human donor who received a COVID-19 vaccine. CDR3s include the opening cysteine and the closing phenylalanine or tryptophan. D genes are given only for firm matches. Clone size is given for some rows only: seen once, a few or many times, or a class if the clone is expanded.

size	V	D	J	CDR3	DNA
NA	TRBV6-5	NA	TRBJ1-5	CASSTDPNQPQHF	TGTGCCAGCAGTACGGACCCTAATCAGCCCCAGCATTTT
NA	TRBV5-1	NA	TRBJ1-2	CASSLAPVNYGYTF	TGCGCCAGCAGCTTGGCTCCGGTTAACTATGGCTACACCTTC
few	TRBV6-2/TRBV6-3	NA	TRBJ2-3	CASRYADTQYF	TGTGCCAGCAGGTACGCAGATACGCAGTATTTT
NA	TRBV29-1	TRBD1	TRBJ1-4	CSAAPGTGGNEKLFF	TGCAGCGCCGCGCCCGGGACAGGGGGAAATGAAAAACTGTTTTTT
once	TRBV27	TRBD1	TRBJ1-2	CASSLFGQGYYGYTF	TGTGCCAGCAGTTTATTTGGACAGGGGTACTATGGCTACACCTTC
NA	TRBV24-1	NA	TRBJ2-5	CATSDPTGSQETQYF	TGTGCCACCAGTGACCCTACAGGTTCTCAAGAGACCCAGTACTTC
NA	TRBV2	TRBD1	TRBJ1-2	CASVGQGAPYGYTF	TGTGCCAGCGTTGGACAGGGGGCGCCTTATGGCTACACCTTC
NA	TRBV5-1	NA	TRBJ1-2	CASSPSVGGADGYTF	TGCGCCAGCAGCCCATCAGTGGGGGGTGCCGATGGCTACACCTTC
NA	TRBV5-1	TRBD1	TRBJ2-6	CASSSAGTASGANVLTF	TGCGCCAGCAGCTCCGCCGGGACAGCCTCTGGGGCCAACGTCCTGACTTTC
few	TRBV2	NA	TRBJ1-5	CASSVAALQPQHF	TGTGCCAGCAGTGTCGCGGCCCTTCAGCCCCAGCATTTT
NA	TRBV2	TRBD1	TRBJ2-4	CASRGQGTTKNIQYF	TGTGCCAGCAGAGGACAGGGTACGACCAAAAACATTCAGTACTTC
NA	TRBV7-9	TRBD2	TRBJ2-1	CASSLVRRGVSYNEQFF	TGTGCCAGCAGCTTAGTTCGACGGGGGGTCTCCTACAATGAGCAGTTCTTC
once	TRBV5-1	TRBD2	TRBJ2-5	CASSLLGGSEETQYF	TGCGCCAGCAGCTTGCTGGGAGGGTCGGAAGAGACCCAGTACTTC
NA	TRBV9	NA	TRBJ2-1	CASSVAITSSPEQFF	TGTGCCAGCAGCGTAGCTATAACTAGCTCTCCTGAGCAGTTCTTC
few	TRBV2	NA	TRBJ2-1	CASPRGGSISYNEQFF	TGTGCCAGCCCGAGGGGCGGGTCTATCTCCTACAATGAGCAGTTCTTC
NA	TRBV7-3	NA	TRBJ2-1	CASSLSQGSYNEQFF	TGTGCCAGCAGCTTAAGCCAGGGTTCCTACAATGAGCAGTTCTTC
NA	TRBV4-3	NA	TRBJ2-3	CASSQQGYRTDTQYF	TGCGCCAGCAGCCAACAGGGGTACCGCACAGATACGCAGTATTTT
NA	TRBV6-5	NA	TRBJ1-4	CASRTLSGEKLFF	TGTGCCAGCAGGACCCTTTCGGGTGAAAAACTGTTTTTT
NA	TRBV21-1	NA	TRBJ1-2	CASSNVRGGDGYTF	TGTGCCAGCAGCAATGTTCGGGGTGGGGATGGCTACACCTTC
NA	TRBV10-1	NA	TRBJ1-6	CASSGSLNSPLHF	TGCGCCAGCAGTGGATCCCTCAATTCACCCCTCCACTTT
NA	TRBV30	NA	TRBJ2-3	CAWIKLDRTDTQYF	TGTGCCTGGATCAAACTGGACAGAACAGATACGCAGTATTTT
NA	TRBV4-1	NA	TRBJ2-3	CASSQYWSSTDTQYF	TGCGCCAGCAGCCAATATTGGTCTAGCACAGATACGCAGTATTTT
NA	TRBV6-5	NA	TRBJ2-3	CASKDYYTDTQYF	TGTGCCAGTAAGGACTACTACACAGATACGCAGTATTTT
NA	TRBV5-1	TRBD1	TRBJ1-4	CASDKDRDSFKEKLFF	TGCGCCAGCGATAAGGACAGGGATTCGTTTAAAGAAAAACTGTTTTTT
NA	TRBV12-5	TRBD1	TRBJ1-3	CASGLGTGNSGNTIYF	TGTGCTAGTGGTTTGGGGACAGGGAACTCTGGAAACACCATATATTTT
NA	TRBV6-5	NA	TRBJ2-5	CASSYKGQFLETQYF	TGTGCCAGCAGTTACAAAGGACAGTTTCTCGAGACCCAGTACTTC
NA	TRBV9	NA	TRBJ2-3	CASSVATGARTDTQYF	TGTGCCAGCAGCGTAGCGACGGGCGCGCGCACAGATACGCAGTATTTT
NA	TRBV19	NA	TRBJ1-2	CASSIKPPSATNYGYTF	TGTGCCAGTAGTATAAAGCCCCCTTCGGCAACTAACTATGGCTACACCTTC
NA	TRBV28	NA	TRBJ1-2	CASSLRGGRAGGYTF	TGTGCCAGCAGTTTAAGAGGGGGAAGAGCGGGGGGCTACACCTTC
NA	TRBV5-4	NA	TRBJ2-3	CASSPRAGPDTQYF	TGTGCCAGCAGCCCGAGGGCTGGGCCAGATACGCAGTATTTT
NA	TRBV20-1	NA	TRBJ1-2	CSASSAGEVSYGYTF	TGCAGTGCTAGTAGCGCCGGAGAGGTGTCCTATGGCTACACCTTC
few	TRBV19	NA	TRBJ1-2	CASTVGQNYGYTF	TGTGCCAGTACCGTCGGACAGAACTATGGCTACACCTTC
NA	TRBV2	NA	TRBJ2-1	CASSALRTANNEQFF	TGTGCCAGCAGTGCCCTGCGGACAGCCAACAATGAGCAGTTCTTC
NA	TRBV5-1	NA	TRBJ2-5	CASSGGQGGAQYF	TGCGCCAGCAGCGGGGGGCAGGGAGGGGCCCAGTACTTC
NA	TRBV7-3	NA	TRBJ2-3	CASSHGGRRDTQYF	TGTGCCAGCAGCCATGGGGGGAGGAGGGATACGCAGTATTTT
NA	TRBV24-1	NA	TRBJ1-2	CATSVLPRGAFWGYTF	TGTGCCACCAGTGTCCTCCCTAGGGGCGCCTTTTGGGGCTACACCTTC
NA	TRBV20-1	NA	TRBJ1-2	CSASTENYGYTF	TGCAGTGCTAGTACGGAGAACTATGGCTACACCTTC
NA	TRBV6-4	TRBD1	TRBJ1-6	CASRNPPDRGRNSPLHF	TGTGCCAGCAGAAATCCCCCGGACAGGGGAAGAAATTCACCCCTCCACTTT
few	TRBV4-1	TRBD1	TRBJ1-2	CASHATGAYGYTF	TGCGCCAGCCATGCGACAGGGGCGTATGGCTACACCTTC
NA	TRBV7-2	NA	TRBJ2-5	CASSSYITQYF	TGTGCCAGCAGCTCGTATATAACCCAGTACTTC
few	TRBV4-1	NA	TRBJ1-3	CASSHSPGGDTIYF	TGCGCCAGCAGCCATAGTCCGGGGGGAGACACCATATATTTT
once	TRBV4-1	TRBD1	TRBJ1-2	CASSQEGRQGAVYGYTF	TGCGCCAGCAGCCAAGAAGGACGACAGGGGGCGGTCTATGGCTACACCTTC
NA	TRBV5-1	TRBD1	TRBJ2-4	CASSPGDRADNIQYF	TGCGCCAGCAGCCCGGGGGACAGGGCGGATAACATTCAGTACTTC
NA	TRBV19	NA	TRBJ1-2	CASSMGRIANYGYTF	TGTGCCAGTAGTATGGGACGGATAGCTAACTATGGCTACACCTTC
NA	TRBV5-6	NA	TRBJ2-5	CASSLDFKQETQYF	TGTGCCAGCAGCTTGGACTTCAAACAAGAGACCCAGTACTTC
NA	TRBV10-2	NA	TRBJ1-3	CASSAGLSGNTIYF	TGCGCCAGCAGTGCAGGATTATCTGGAAACACCATATATTTT
few	TRBV7-8	NA	TRBJ2-2	CASTTGVAANTGELFF	TGTGCCAGCACCACTGGGGTAGCGGCTAACACCGGGGAGCTGTTTTTT
few	TRBV2	NA	TRBJ1-1	CASSGGTNTEAFF	TGTGCCAGCAGTGGCGGCACCAACACTGAAGCTTTCTTT
NA	TRBV7-9	NA	TRBJ1-6	CASSLAEGSPLHF	TGTGCCAGCAGCTTAGCGGAAGGTTCACCCCTCCACTTT
once	TRBV7-3	TRBD2	TRBJ2-3	CASSLKGSGGSTDTQYF	TGTGCCAGCAGCTTAAAGGGTAGCGGGGGAAGCACAGATACGCAGTATTTT
few	TRBV19	NA	TRBJ1-1	CASSSTGRRTEAFF	TGTGCCAGTAGTAGTACAGGGAGGCGAACTGAAGCTTTCTTT